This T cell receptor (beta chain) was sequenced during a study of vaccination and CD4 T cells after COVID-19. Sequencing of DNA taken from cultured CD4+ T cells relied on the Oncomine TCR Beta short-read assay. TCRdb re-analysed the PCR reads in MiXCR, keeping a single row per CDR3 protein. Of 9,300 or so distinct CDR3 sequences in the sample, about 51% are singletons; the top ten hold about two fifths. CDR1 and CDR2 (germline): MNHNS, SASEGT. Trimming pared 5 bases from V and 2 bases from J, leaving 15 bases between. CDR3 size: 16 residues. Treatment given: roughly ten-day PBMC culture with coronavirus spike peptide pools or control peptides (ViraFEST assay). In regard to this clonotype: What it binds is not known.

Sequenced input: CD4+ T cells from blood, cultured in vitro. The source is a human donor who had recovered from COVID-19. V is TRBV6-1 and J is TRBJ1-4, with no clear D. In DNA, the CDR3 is TGTGCCAGCAGTAAATCCCTGGGCGGTACTAATGAAAAACTGTTTTTT. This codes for CASSKSLGGTNEKLFF.